The 9 T cell receptor beta chains below were found in one sample sequenced in a study of T cells in Graves' hyperthyroidism and ophthalmopathy (dated by TCRdb to about 2019). Library creation used multiplex PCR. The data were produced on an Illumina HiSeq 2000. Amplification of TCR beta CDR3 regions was carried out from RNA transcripts. A first-round RT-PCR of the TCR CDR3 used the HTBI primer set with the Qiagen OneStep RT-PCR kit. TCRdb trimmed the raw reads at Q25, called clones with MiXCR and kept productive beta chains. Every distinct CDR3 protein forms one entry, paired with its most common genes and DNA. The table for this sample lists roughly 420,000 distinct CDR3 sequences; 15% to 18% of them were counted only once. Jointly, the top ten make up approximately 7.5% of the sample. Sequencing was carried out using blood. These receptor sequences come from a woman younger than 30 with Graves' hyperthyroidism.

V and J are TRBV11-3 and TRBJ2-7; D unresolved. The germline gives CDR1 SGHNT, CDR2 YENEEA. This CDR3 region has 13 residues. V dropped 2 bases and J dropped 3 bases, with 8 bases sitting between them. As DNA, the CDR3 is TGTGCCAGCAGCTTAAGGCCAGACTACGAGCAGTACTTC. This gives the protein CASSLRPDYEQYF.

At least ten counts were recorded for this clonotype. One junction end does not reproduce the germline sequence, and a read error may be involved. V and J are TRBV7-3 and TRBJ2-7, with 10 bases identical to TRBD1. Germline CDR1 reads SGHTA; CDR2 reads FQGTGA. The length of the CDR3 is 15 residues. DNA for the CDR3: TGTGCCAGCAGCCTCACGGGACAGGGGTCCTCCGAGCAGTACTTC. Translation gives CASSLTGQGSSEQYF. The whole variable domain, filled in from reference TRBV7-3 and TRBJ2-7, reads GAGVSQTPSNKVTEKGKYVELRCDPISGHTALYWYRQSLGQGPEFLIYFQGTGAADDSGLPNDRFFAVRPEGSVSTLKIQRTERGDSAVYLCASSLTGQGSSEQYFGPGTRLTVT.

In this sample, this clonotype turned up many times. V gene TRBV29-1 combines with J gene TRBJ1-1; a weak D match, TRBD1 (5 bases). Germline CDR1 is SQVTM and CDR2 is ANQGSEA. This CDR3 has 12 amino acids. CDR3 sequence (DNA): TGCAGTGTCGTGTTCGGGGGCACTGAAGCTTTCTTT. Its protein product is CSVVFGGTEAFF.

This clonotype was seen at least ten times. CDR3 loop: CARGGDRASYEQYF. Here the CDR3 DNA reads TGTGCCAGAGGCGGGGACAGGGCTTCCTACGAGCAGTACTTC. The rearrangement uses TRBV9 and TRBJ2-7, with 9 bases aligning to TRBD1. Germline loops: CDR1 SGDLS, CDR2 YYNGEE. CDR3 length: 14 residues. The V segment lost 8 bases and the J segment 1 base; nucleotides outside the gene matches: 7.

This clonotype appeared a few times. This may be a read error: a much more frequent sequence differs by one nucleotide. V and J are TRBV11-3 and TRBJ1-4; D is possibly TRBD1 (5 bases). The CDR3 sequence is 15 residues long. Germline V gene sequence: CDR1 SGHNT, CDR2 YENEEA. The germline V and J ends were trimmed by 5 bases and 7 bases, with 17 bases remaining between them. The CDR3 DNA follows: TGTGCCAGCAGCCTCTACGGGACTGGCGGTGAAAAACTGTTTTTT. Amino acids: CASSLYGTGGEKLFF.

Ten or more counts support this clonotype. The chain links TRBV20-1 to TRBJ2-4; D is undetermined. This CDR3 has 13 residues. Between the trimmed V and J ends, which lost 1 base and 7 bases, there was a span of 11 bases. Germline V lookup: CDR1 DFQATT, CDR2 SNEGSKA (reference sequence). CDR3 in DNA: TGCAGTGCTAGAGGCCCGATCTTGAACATTCAGTACTTC. It specifies CSARGPILNIQYF.

With respect to this clonotype: Since a much larger clone is just one base distant, this may be a read error. The CDR3 here is CASSQDGGVNTQYF. The CDR3 bases are TGTGCCAGCAGCCAAGATGGAGGGGTCAACACTCAGTACTTC. J is TRBJ2-4 and V is TRBV3-1; D might be TRBD2 (6 bases). The CDR3 spans 14 residues. Germline CDR1 reads LGHDT; CDR2 reads YNNKEL (reference sequence).

The chain links TRBV19 to TRBJ2-3; a weak D match, TRBD1 (6 bases). Per the germline V gene, CDR1 is LNHDA and CDR2 is SQIVND (reference sequence). The V end was cut by 8 bases, the J end by 2 bases, with 20 bases between. The CDR3 runs 16 residues. This CDR3 is CASGGFQRTDTDTQYF. Here the CDR3 DNA reads TGTGCCAGTGGGGGCTTTCAGAGAACCGACACAGATACGCAGTATTTT.

This clonotype was seen repeatedly, ten times or more. The rearrangement joins TRBV2 to TRBJ2-1; either TRBD1 or TRBD2 may fit D (5 bases each). Germline V gene lookup returns CDR1 SNHLY and CDR2 FYNNEI. V was pared by 7 bases and J by 8 bases, with 9 bases between. This CDR3 is 11 amino acids long. Here the CDR3 DNA reads TGTGCCAGCACTGGGACGGATGAGCAGTTCTTC. Protein product: CASTGTDEQFF. Combining the CDR3 with reference TRBV2 and TRBJ2-1 gives the whole variable domain EPEVTQTPSHQVTQMGQEVILRCVPISNHLYFYWYRQILGQKVEFLVSFYNNEISEKSEIFDDQFSVERPDGSNFTLKIRSTKLEDSAMYFCASTGTDEQFFGPGTRLTVL.